This T cell receptor beta chain was sequenced during a study of blood T cell repertoires in COVID-19. Study-level information: COVID-19 samples from acute and convalescent phases originated in the United States, Italy and Spain. Sample material is recorded as cDNA or gDNA derived from T cells, B-cell-depleted T cells, or PBMCs.

Authors' methods: Amplification of reference gene primers was used by the study to estimate nucleated cell counts. Method: immunoSEQ multiplex PCR; TCRdb's copy keeps in-frame clones and lacks some. V and J calls and clone size are given by that table; D and trimming were obtained from the DNA. Found here are around 310,000 clones, about 93% of them singletons; the top ten hold roughly 7.3%. Seattle's cohort entered during active infection and was followed longitudinally. The sequence came from a woman in her 30s with COVID-19, enrolled during active disease. The sample consisted of peripheral blood.

The DNA for the CDR3 is TGTGCCAGCAGCTTAGAGCAGGGGGGCCTAACTAATGAAAAACTGTTTTTT. Translated: CASSLEQGGLTNEKLFF. The chain couples TRBV11-2 to TRBJ1-4; 7 nucleotides align to TRBD1. CDR1 and CDR2 from the germline V gene are SGHAT and FQNNGV. Trimming cost V 0 bases and J 1 base; bases outside gene matches: 5. This CDR3 has 17 residues.